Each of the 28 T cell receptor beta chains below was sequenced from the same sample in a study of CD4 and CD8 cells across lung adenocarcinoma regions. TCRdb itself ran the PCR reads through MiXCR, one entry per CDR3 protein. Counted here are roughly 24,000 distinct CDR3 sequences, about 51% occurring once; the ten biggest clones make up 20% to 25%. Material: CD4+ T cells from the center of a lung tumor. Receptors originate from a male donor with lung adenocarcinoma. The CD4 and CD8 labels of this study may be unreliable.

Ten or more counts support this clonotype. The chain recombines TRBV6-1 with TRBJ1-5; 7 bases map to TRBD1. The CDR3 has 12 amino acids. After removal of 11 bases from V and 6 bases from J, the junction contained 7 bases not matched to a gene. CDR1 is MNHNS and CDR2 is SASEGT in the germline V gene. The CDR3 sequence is CAGRTGSQPQHF. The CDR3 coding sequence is TGTGCCGGACGGACAGGCAGTCAGCCCCAGCATTTT.

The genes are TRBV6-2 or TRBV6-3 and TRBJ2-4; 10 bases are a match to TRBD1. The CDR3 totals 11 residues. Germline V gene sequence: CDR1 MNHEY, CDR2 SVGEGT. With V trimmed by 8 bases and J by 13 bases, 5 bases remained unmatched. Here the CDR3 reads CASGTGVAQYF. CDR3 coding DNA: TGTGCCAGCGGGACAGGGGTCGCCCAGTACTTC.

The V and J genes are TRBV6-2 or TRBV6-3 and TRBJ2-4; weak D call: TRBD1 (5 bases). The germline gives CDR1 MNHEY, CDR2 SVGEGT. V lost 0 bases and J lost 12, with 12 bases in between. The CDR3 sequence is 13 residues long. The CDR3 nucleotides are TGTGCCAGCAGTTACTCTAGGGGTGTAGGTCAGTACTTC. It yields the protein CASSYSRGVGQYF.

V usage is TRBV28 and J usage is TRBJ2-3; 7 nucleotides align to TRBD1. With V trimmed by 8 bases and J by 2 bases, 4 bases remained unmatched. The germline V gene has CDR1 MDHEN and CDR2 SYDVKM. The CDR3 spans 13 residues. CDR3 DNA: TGTGCCAGCTTGGGACAGCCCACAGATACGCAGTATTTT. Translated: CASLGQPTDTQYF.

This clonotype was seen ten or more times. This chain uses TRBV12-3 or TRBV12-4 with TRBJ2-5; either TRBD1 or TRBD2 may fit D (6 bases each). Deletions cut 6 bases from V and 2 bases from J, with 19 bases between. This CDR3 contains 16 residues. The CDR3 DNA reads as TGTGCCAGCAGACGAACCAGGCCGGGGGCTCAAGAGACCCAGTACTTC. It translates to CASRRTRPGAQETQYF.

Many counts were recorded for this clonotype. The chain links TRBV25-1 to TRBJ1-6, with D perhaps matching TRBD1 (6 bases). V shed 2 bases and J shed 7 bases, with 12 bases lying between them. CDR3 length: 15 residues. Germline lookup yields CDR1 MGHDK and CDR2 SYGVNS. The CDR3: CASSEQRGLNSPLHF. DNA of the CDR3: TGTGCCAGCAGTGAACAAAGGGGGTTAAATTCACCCCTCCACTTT.

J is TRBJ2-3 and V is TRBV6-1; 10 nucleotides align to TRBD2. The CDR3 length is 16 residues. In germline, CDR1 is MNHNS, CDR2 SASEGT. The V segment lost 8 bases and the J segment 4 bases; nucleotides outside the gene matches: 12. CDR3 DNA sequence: TGTGCCAGCGCCGCACCAGCGGGAGGGCCATCAGATACGCAGTATTTT. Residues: CASAAPAGGPSDTQYF.

CDR3 loop: CASSEAGTPSTDTQYF. DNA of the CDR3: TGTGCCAGCAGTGAAGCCGGGACACCTAGCACAGATACGCAGTATTTT. The genes are TRBV2 and TRBJ2-3; D might be TRBD1 (6 bases). Trimming stripped 0 bases from V and 0 bases from J, with 10 bases between. This CDR3 region has 16 residues. CDR1 and CDR2 from the germline V gene are SNHLY and FYNNEI. The full variable domain, in which reference TRBV2 and TRBJ2-3 provide the parts outside the CDR3, is EPEVTQTPSHQVTQMGQEVILRCVPISNHLYFYWYRQILGQKVEFLVSFYNNEISEKSEIFDDQFSVERPDGSNFTLKIRSTKLEDSAMYFCASSEAGTPSTDTQYFGPGTRLTVL.

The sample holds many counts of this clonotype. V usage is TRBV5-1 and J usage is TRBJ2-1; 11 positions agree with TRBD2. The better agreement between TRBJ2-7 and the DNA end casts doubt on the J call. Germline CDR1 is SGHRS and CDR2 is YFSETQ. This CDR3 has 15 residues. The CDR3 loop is CASSLGLAGTYEQYF. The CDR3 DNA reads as TGCGCCAGCAGCTTGGGACTAGCGGGAACCTACGAGCAGTACTTC.

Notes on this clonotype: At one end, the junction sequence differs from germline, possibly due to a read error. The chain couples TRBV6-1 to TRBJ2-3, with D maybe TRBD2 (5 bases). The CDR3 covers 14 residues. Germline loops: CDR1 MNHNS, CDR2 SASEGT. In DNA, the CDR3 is TGTGCCAGCAACGGGCTGGGAGCCAAAGATATTCAGTATTTC. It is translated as CASNGLGAKDIQYF.

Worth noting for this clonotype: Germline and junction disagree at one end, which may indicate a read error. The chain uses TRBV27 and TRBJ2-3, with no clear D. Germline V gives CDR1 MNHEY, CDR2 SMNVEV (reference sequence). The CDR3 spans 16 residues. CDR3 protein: CPSRLLGVWAKDTQYF. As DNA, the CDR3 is TGTCCGAGCCGTCTACTGGGCGTGTGGGCCAAAGACACTCAGTATTTC.

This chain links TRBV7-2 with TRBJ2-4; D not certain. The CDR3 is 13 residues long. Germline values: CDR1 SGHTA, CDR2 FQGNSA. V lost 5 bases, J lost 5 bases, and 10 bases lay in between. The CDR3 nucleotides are TGTGCCAGCAGCGACCGGACGGAAAACATTCAGTACTTC. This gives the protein CASSDRTENIQYF.

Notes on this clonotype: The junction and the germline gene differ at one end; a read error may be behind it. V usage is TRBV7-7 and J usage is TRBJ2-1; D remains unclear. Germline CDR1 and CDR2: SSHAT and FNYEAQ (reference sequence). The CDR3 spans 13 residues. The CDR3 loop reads CASSLGSNNEQFF. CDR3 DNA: TGTGCTAGCAGCTTAGGCAGCAACAATGAGCAGTTCTTC.

The CDR3 loop is CASRLQAGITGALYF. Written as DNA, the CDR3 is TGTGCCAGCAGACTCCAGGCCGGAATCACCGGGGCGCTGTATTTT. The V and J genes are TRBV6-1 and TRBJ2-3; D possibly matches TRBD1 or TRBD2 (5 bases each). Trimming took 6 bases from V and 14 from J, leaving 27 bases between them. The CDR3 is made up of 15 amino acids. Germline V gene lookup returns CDR1 MNHNS and CDR2 SASEGT.

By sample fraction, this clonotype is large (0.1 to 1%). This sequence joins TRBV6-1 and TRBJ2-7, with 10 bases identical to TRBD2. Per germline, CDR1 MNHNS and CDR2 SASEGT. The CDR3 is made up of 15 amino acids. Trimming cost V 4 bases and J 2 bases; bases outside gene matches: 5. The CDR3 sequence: CASSGEAGGAYEQYF. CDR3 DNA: TGTGCCAGCAGTGGGGAAGCGGGAGGGGCCTACGAGCAGTACTTC.

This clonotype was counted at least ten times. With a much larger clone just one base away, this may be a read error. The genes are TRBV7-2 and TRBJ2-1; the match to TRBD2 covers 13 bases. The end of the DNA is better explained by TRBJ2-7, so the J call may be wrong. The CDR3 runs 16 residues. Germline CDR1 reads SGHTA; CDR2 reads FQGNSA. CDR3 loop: CASSLMPTSGRDEQYF. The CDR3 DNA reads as TGTGCCAGCAGCTTAATGCCCACTAGCGGGAGGGATGAGCAGTACTTC.

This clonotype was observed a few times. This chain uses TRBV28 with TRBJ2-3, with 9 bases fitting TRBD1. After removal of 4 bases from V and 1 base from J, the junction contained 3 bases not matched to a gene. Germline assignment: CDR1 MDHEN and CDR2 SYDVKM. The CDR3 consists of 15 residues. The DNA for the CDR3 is TGTGCCAGCAGTTCCCGACAGGGGGGCACAGATACGCAGTATTTT. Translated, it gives CASSSRQGGTDTQYF.

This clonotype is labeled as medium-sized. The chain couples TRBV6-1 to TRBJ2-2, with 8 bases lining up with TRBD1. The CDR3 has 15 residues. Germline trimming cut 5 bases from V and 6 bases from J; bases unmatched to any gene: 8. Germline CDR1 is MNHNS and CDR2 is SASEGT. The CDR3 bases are TGTGCCAGCAGTCCCCGGACAGGGATGGCCGGGGAGCTGTTTTTT. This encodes CASSPRTGMAGELFF.

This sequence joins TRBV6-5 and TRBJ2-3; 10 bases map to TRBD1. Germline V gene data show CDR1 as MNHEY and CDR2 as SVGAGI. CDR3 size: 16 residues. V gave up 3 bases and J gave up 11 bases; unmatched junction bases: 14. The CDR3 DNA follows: TGTGCCAGCAGTTATCAGGGACAGGGGTACACAGATGAGCAGTATTTT. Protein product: CASSYQGQGYTDEQYF.

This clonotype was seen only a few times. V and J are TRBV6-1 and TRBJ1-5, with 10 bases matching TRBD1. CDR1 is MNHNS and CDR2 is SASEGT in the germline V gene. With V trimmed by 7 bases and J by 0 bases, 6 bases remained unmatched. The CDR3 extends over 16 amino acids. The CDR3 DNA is TGTGCCAGCACCCTTGGGACAGGGGATAGCAATCAGCCCCAGCATTTT. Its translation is CASTLGTGDSNQPQHF.

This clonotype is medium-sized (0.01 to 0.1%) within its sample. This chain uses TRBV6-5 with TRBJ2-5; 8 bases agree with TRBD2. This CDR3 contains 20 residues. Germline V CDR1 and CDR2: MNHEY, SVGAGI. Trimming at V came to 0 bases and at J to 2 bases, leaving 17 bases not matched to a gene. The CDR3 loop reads CASSYSIGAGGPSWQETQYF. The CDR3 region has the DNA TGTGCCAGCAGTTACTCGATAGGCGCGGGAGGACCTAGTTGGCAAGAGACCCAGTACTTC.

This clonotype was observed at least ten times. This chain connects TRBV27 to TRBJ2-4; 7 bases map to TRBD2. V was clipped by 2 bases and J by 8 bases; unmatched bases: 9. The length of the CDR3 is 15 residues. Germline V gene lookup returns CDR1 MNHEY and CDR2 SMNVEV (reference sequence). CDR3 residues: CASSLTGREWDIQYF. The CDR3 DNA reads TGTGCCAGCAGTTTAACGGGGCGGGAGTGGGACATTCAGTACTTC.

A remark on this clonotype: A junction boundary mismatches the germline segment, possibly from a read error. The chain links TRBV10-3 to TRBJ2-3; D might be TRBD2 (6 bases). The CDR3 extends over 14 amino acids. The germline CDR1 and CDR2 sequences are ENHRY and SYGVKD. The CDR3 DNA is TGTGCGGGCTCTGCGCGGGGAAGCCCAGATACCCAGTATTTT. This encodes CAGSARGSPDTQYF.

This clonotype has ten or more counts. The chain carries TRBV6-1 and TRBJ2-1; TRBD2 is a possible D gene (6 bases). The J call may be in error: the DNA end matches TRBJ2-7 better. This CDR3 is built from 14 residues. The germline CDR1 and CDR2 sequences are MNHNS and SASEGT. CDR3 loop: CASSEAGGLREQYF. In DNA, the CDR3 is TGTGCCAGCAGTGAAGCCGGAGGACTACGAGAGCAGTACTTC.

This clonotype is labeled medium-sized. CDR3 sequence reads: CASSEAAGFLNEQFF. The CDR3 DNA sequence: TGCGCCAGCAGTGAGGCGGCGGGATTTCTCAATGAGCAGTTCTTC. The chain employs TRBV10-1 and TRBJ2-1; a weak D match, TRBD2 (6 bases). The CDR3 has 15 amino acids. From germline, CDR1 is WNHNN and CDR2 SYGVQD (reference sequence). V was clipped by 2 bases and J by 6 bases, with 14 bases between them.

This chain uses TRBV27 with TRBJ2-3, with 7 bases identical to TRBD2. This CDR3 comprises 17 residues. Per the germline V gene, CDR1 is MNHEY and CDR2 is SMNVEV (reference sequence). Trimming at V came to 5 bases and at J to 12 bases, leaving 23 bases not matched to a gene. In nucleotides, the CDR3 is TGTGCCAGCAGTCCGGGGCGACTAGCCCGTGGCCCAGAGACCCAGTATTTT. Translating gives CASSPGRLARGPETQYF.

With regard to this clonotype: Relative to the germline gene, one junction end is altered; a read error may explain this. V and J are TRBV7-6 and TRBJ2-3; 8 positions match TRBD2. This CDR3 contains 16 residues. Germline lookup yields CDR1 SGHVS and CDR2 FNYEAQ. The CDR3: CASTSAGGEGQETQYF. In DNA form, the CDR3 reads TGTGCCAGCACCTCCGCGGGGGGCGAGGGCCAAGAGACGCAGTACTTT. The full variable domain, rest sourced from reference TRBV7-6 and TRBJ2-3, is GAGVSQSPRYKVTKRGQDVALRCDPISGHVSLYWYRQALGQGPEFLTYFNYEAQQDKSGLPNDRFSAERPEGSISTLTIQRTEQRDSAMYRCASTSAGGEGQETQYFGPGTRLTVL.

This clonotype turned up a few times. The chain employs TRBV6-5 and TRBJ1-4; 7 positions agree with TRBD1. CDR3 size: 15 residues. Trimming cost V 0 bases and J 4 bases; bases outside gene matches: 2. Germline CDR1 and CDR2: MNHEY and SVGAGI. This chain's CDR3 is CASSYSQGYNEKLFF. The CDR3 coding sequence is TGTGCCAGCAGTTACTCACAGGGGTATAATGAAAAACTGTTTTTT.